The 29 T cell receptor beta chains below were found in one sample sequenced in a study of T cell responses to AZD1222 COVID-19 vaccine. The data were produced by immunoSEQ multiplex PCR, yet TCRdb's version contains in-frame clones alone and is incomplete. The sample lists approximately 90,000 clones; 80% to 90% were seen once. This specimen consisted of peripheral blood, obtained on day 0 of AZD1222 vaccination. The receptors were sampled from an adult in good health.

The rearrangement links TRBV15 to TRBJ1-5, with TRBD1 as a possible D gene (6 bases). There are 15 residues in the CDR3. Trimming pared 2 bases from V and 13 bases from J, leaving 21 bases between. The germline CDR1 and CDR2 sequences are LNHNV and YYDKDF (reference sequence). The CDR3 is CATSRSLGGPEAQHF. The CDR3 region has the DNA TGTGCCACCAGCAGATCCTTAGGGGGTCCCGAGGCTCAGCATTTT.

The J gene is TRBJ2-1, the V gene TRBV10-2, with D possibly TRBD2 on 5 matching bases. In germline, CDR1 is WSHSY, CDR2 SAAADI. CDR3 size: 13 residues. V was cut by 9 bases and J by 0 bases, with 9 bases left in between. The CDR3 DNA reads TGCGCCAGTGTTAGCGTCTCCTACAATGAGCAGTTCTTC. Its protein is CASVSVSYNEQFF.

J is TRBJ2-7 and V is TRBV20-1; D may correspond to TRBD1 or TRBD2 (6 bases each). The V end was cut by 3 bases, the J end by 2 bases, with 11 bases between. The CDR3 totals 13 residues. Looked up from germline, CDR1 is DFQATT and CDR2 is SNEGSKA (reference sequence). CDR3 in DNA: TGCAGTGCTAGTGAGGGGGGCGCCTACGAGCAGTACTTC. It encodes CSASEGGAYEQYF.

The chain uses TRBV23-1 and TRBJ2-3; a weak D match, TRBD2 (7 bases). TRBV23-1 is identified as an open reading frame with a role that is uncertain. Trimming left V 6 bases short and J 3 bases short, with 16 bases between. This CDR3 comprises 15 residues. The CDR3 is CASSPPGEGTDTQYF. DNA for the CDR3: TGCGCCAGCAGCCCCCCAGGGGAGGGAACAGATACGCAGTATTTT.

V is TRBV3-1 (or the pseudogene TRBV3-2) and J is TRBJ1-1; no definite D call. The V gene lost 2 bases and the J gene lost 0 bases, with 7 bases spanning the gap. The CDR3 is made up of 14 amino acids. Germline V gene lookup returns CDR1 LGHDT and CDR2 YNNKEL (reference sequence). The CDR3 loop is CASSQSLVNTEAFF. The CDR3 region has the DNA TGTGCCAGCAGCCAATCCCTTGTGAACACTGAAGCTTTCTTT.

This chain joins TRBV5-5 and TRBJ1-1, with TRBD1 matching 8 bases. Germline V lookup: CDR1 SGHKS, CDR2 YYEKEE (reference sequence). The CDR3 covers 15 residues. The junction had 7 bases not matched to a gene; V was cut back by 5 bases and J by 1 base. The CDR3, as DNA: TGTGCCAGCAGAAAGGACAGGGACTCGAACACTGAAGCTTTCTTT. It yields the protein CASRKDRDSNTEAFF.

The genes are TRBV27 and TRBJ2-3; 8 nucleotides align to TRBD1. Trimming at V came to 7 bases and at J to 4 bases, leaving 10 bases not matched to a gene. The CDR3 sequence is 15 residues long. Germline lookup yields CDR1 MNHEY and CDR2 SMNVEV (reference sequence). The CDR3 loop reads CASTFGGTGPDTQYF. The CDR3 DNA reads TGTGCCAGCACCTTCGGTGGGACAGGCCCAGATACGCAGTATTTT.

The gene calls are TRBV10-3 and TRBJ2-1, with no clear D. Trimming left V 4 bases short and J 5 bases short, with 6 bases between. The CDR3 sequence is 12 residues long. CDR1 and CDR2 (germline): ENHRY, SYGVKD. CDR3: CAISGWDNEQFF. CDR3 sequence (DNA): TGTGCCATCAGTGGGTGGGACAATGAGCAGTTCTTC.

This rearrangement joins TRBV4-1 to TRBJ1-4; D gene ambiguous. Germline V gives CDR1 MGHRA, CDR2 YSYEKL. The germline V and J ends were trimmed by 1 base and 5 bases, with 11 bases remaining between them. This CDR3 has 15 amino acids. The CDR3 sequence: CASSQGQAWNEKLFF. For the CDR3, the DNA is TGCGCCAGCAGCCAAGGGCAGGCGTGGAATGAAAAACTGTTTTTT.

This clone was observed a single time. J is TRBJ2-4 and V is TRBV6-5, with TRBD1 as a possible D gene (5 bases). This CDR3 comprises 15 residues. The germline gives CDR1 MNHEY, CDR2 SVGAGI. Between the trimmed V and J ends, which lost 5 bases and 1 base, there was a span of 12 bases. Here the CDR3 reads CASSTRTTAKNIQYF. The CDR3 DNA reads TGTGCCAGCAGTACTCGGACAACGGCCAAAAACATTCAGTACTTC.

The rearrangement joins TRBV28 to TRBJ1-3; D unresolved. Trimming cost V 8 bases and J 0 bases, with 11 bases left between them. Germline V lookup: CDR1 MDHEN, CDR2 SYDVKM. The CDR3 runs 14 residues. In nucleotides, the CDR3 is TGTGCCAGCGACACCCCGAACTCTGGAAACACCATATATTTT. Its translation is CASDTPNSGNTIYF.

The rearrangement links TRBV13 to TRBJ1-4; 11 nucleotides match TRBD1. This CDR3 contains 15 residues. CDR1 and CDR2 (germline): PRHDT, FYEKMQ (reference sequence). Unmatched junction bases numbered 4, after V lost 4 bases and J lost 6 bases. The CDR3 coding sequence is TGTGCCAGCAGCTACCGGACAGGGGGCTATGAAAAACTGTTTTTT. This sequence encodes CASSYRTGGYEKLFF.

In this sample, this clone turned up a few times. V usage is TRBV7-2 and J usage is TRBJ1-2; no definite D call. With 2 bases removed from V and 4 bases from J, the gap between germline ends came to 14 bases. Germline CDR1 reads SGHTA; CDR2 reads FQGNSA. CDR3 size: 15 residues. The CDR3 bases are TGTGCCAGCAGCTTAAATAGTTACCCTTCCTATGGCTACACCTTC. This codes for CASSLNSYPSYGYTF.

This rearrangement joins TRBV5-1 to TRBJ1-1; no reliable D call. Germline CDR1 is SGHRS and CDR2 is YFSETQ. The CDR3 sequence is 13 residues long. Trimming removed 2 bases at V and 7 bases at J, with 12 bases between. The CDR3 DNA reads TGCGCCAGCAGCTTAGAGGACGGTCTTGAAGCTTTCTTT. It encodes CASSLEDGLEAFF.

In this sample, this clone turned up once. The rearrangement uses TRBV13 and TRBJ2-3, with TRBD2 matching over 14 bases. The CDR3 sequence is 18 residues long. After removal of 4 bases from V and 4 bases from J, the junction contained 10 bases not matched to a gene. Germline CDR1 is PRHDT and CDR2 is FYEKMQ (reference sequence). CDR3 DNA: TGTGCCAGCAGCTCCCCCGGACTAGCGGGAGGAGGCCCAGATACGCAGTATTTT. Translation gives CASSSPGLAGGGPDTQYF.

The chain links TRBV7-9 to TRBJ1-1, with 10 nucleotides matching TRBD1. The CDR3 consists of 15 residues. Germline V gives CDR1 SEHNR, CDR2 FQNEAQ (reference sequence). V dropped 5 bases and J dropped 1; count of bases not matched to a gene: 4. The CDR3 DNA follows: TGTGCCAGCAGCCCAGGGGACAGGGGGAACACTGAAGCTTTCTTT. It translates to CASSPGDRGNTEAFF. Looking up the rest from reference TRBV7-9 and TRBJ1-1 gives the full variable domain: DTGVSQNPRHKITKRGQNVTFRCDPISEHNRLYWYRQTLGQGPEFLTYFQNEAQLEKSRLLSDRFSAERPKGSFSTLEIQRTEQGDSAMYLCASSPGDRGNTEAFFGQGTRLTVV.

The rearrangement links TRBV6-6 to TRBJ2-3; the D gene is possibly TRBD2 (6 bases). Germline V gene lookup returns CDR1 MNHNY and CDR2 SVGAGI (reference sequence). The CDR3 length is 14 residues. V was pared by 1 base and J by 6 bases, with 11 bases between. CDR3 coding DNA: TGTGCCAGCAGTTACTTAGCGGTACCCGATACGCAGTATTTT. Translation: CASSYLAVPDTQYF.

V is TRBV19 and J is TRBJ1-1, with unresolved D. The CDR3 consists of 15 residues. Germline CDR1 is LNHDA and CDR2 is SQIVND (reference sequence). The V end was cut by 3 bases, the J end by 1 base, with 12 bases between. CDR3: CASSIFGRTNTEAFF. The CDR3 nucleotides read TGTGCCAGTAGTATTTTCGGCAGGACGAACACTGAAGCTTTCTTT.

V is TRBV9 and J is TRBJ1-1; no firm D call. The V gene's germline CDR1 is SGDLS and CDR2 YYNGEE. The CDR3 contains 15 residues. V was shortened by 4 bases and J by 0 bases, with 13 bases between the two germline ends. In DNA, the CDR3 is TGTGCCAGCAGCCCGTTACAGAGCATGAACACTGAAGCTTTCTTT. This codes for CASSPLQSMNTEAFF.

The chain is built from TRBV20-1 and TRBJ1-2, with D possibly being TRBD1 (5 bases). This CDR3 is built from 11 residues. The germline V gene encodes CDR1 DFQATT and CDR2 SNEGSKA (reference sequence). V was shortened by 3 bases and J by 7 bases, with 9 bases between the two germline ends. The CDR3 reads CSARLRVGYTF. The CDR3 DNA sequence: TGCAGTGCTAGGCTCAGGGTTGGCTACACCTTC.

As DNA, the CDR3 is TGTGCCAGCAGTAGGTTCAGCCTAGCCTATAATCAGCCCCAGCATTTT. Its translation: CASSRFSLAYNQPQHF. V usage is TRBV28 and J usage is TRBJ1-5; no firm D call. V was clipped by 5 bases and J by 4 bases, with 18 bases between them. The germline V gene encodes CDR1 MDHEN and CDR2 SYDVKM. The CDR3 covers 16 residues. Filled out from reference TRBV28 and TRBJ1-5, the complete variable domain reads DVKVTQSSRYLVKRTGEKVFLECVQDMDHENMFWYRQDPGLGLRLIYFSYDVKMKEKGDIPEGYSVSREKKERFSLILESASTNQTSMYLCASSRFSLAYNQPQHFGDGTRLSIL.

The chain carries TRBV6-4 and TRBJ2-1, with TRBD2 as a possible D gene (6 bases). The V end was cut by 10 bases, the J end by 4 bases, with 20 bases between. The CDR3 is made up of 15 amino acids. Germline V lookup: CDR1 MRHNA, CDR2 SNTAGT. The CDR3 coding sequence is TGTGCCACTAAGCGTAGGGACTCTCCATACAATGAGCAGTTCTTC. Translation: CATKRRDSPYNEQFF.

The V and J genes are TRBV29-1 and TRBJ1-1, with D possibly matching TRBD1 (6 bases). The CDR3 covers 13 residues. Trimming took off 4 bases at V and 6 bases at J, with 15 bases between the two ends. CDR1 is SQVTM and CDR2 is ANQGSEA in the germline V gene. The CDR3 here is CSVVRQQGSEAFF. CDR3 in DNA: TGCAGCGTTGTACGACAACAGGGCTCTGAAGCTTTCTTT.

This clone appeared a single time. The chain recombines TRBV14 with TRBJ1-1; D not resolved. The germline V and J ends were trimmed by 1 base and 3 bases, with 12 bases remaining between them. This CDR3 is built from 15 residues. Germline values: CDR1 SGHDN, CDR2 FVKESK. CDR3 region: CASSQVLASDTEAFF. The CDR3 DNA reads TGTGCCAGCAGCCAAGTCTTGGCGTCGGACACTGAAGCTTTCTTT.

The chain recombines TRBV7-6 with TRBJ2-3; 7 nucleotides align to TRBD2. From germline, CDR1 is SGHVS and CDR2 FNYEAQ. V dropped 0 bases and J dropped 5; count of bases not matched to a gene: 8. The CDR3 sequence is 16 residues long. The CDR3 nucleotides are TGTGCCAGCAGCTTAGCTAGCGGGCCCGTGGGAGATACGCAGTATTTT. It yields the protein CASSLASGPVGDTQYF.

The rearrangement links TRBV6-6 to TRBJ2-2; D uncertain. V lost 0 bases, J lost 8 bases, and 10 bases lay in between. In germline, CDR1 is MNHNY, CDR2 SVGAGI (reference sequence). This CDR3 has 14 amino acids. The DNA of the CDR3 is TGTGCCAGCAGTTACTCGGAGCTATCGGGGGAGCTGTTTTTT. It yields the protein CASSYSELSGELFF.

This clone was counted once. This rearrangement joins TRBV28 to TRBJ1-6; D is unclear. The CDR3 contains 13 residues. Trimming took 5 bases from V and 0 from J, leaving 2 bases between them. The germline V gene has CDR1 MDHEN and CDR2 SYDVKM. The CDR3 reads CASSSSYNSPLHF. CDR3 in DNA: TGTGCCAGCAGTAGCTCCTATAATTCACCCCTCCACTTT.

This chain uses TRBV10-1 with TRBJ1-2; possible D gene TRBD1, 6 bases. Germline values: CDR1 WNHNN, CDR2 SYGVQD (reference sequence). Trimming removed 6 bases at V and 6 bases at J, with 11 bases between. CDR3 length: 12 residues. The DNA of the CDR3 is TGCGCCAGCAGGACAGGTTTGAATGGCTACACCTTC. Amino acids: CASRTGLNGYTF.

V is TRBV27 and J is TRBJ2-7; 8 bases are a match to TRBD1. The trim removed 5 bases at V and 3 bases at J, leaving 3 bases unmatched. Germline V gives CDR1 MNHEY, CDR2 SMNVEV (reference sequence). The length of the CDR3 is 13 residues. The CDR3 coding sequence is TGTGCCAGCAGTCGGACAGGGTTCTACGAGCAGTACTTC. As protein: CASSRTGFYEQYF.